This TCR beta chain derives from a study of cytomegalovirus exposure and HLA in healthy donors. Study results and caveats: Earlier analysis found most TCR beta V segments productive about 90% or about 30% of the time. Analysis performed later found 16,000 or so TCR beta sequences associated with HLA alleles at 0.05 false discovery rate. Reports indicate that TCR beta sequences accurately predicted the HLA-A and HLA-B alleles of most subjects.

Looked up from germline, CDR1 is LNHNV and CDR2 is YYDKDF (reference sequence). Trimming stripped 0 bases from V and 7 bases from J, with 6 bases between. The CDR3 sequence is 12 residues long. Note on this clone: Its antigen is as yet unknown.

Every donor was a healthy person donating bone marrow. PCR used 60 Vbeta primers and 13 Jbeta primers. Libraries were prepared by immunoSEQ multiplex PCR; TCRdb keeps only in-frame clonotypes and omits some of them. In the table there are under 200,000 clones, around 80% of which are singletons. The chain has TRBV15 and TRBJ1-2; D not resolved. Sequences were obtained from PBMCs. This TCR was recovered from a woman between 40 and 50 years old in good health and CMV-seronegative. The CDR3 DNA reads TGTGCCACCAGCAGAGACGGTTCTGGCTACACCTTC. Translated: CATSRDGSGYTF. The full variable domain, its missing parts supplied by reference TRBV15 and TRBJ1-2, is DAMVIQNPRYQVTQFGKPVTLSCSQTLNHNVMYWYQQKSSQAPKLLFHYYDKDFNNEADTPDNFQSRRPNTSFCFLDIRSPGLGDTAMYLCATSRDGSGYTFGSGTRLTVV.